This T cell receptor (beta chain) was observed in a study of blood T cell repertoires in COVID-19. Overall study: The study drew acute and convalescent COVID-19 samples from the United States, Italy and Spain. From T cells, B-cell-depleted T cells, or PBMCs came the material, which was cDNA or gDNA.

This clone has more than one count but fewer than ten. J lost 2 bases, V lost 3 bases, and 6 bases had no gene match. The CDR3 has 16 amino acids. Looked up from germline, CDR1 is SGHAT and CDR2 is FQNNGV. Per the authors' pipeline: Scientists estimated how many nucleated cells there were by amplifying reference gene primers. Clones were read by immunoSEQ multiplex PCR, and TCRdb kept only the in-frame ones, dropping some. That table furnishes V, J and clone size, whereas the DNA furnished D and trimming. This sample has 450,000 to 500,000 clones, with roughly 85% found just once. V gene TRBV11-2 combines with J gene TRBJ2-3, with 9 nucleotides matching TRBD2. Sequencing was carried out using peripheral blood. The receptor was isolated from a human donor in a cohort sampled during active COVID-19. Here the CDR3 DNA reads TGTGCCAGCAGCTTTTTAGCGGGAGAGGTCACAGATACGCAGTATTTT. It is translated as CASSFLAGEVTDTQYF.